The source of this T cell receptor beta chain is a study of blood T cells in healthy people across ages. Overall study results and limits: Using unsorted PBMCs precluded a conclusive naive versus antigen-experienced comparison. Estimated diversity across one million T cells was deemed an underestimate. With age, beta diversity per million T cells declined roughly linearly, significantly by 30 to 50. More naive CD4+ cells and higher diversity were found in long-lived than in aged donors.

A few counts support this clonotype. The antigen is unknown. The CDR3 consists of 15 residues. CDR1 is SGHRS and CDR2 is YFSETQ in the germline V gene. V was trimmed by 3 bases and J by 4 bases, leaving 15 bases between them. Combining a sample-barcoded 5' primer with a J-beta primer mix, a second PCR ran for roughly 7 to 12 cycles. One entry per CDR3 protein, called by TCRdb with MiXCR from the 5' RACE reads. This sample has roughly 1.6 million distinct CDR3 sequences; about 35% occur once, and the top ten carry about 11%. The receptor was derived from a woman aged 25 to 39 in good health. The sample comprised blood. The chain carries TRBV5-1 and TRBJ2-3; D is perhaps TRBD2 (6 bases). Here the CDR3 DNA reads TGCGCCAGCAGCTCGTCCCGGGACTTTGCAGATACGCAGTATTTT. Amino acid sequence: CASSSSRDFADTQYF.